These T cell receptor beta chains were read from a single sample in a study of blood T cell repertoires in COVID-19. Some clones are missing from TCRdb's copy, which holds only in-frame ones; the method was immunoSEQ multiplex PCR. The table includes 150,000 to 200,000 clones, approximately 79% detected once. Input material: peripheral blood. Every receptor here comes from a woman of 80 years or more with acute or convalescent COVID-19. Each CDR3 is given with its conserved first and last residue. Fields, in order: clone size, D gene, V gene, J gene, CDR3 DNA, CDR3 protein. D genes are given only for firm matches. Clone size is not always given. Where it is, it says once, few, many or a class for expanded clones.

size: -
D: -
V: TRBV10-3
J: TRBJ2-3
DNA: TGTGCCATCAGCCAAGCCCCTAGCACAGATACGCAGTATTTT
CDR3: CAISQAPSTDTQYF

size: -
D: -
V: TRBV6-2/TRBV6-3
J: TRBJ1-5
DNA: TGTGCCAGCAGTCTAAATTTTCAGCCCCAGCATTTT
CDR3: CASSLNFQPQHF

size: once
D: TRBD1
V: TRBV3-1/TRBV3-2
J: TRBJ1-4
DNA: TGTGCCAGCAGCCAAGGGACGGGACAGGGGTTTGAAAAACTGTTTTTT
CDR3: CASSQGTGQGFEKLFF

size: -
D: -
V: TRBV5-1
J: TRBJ1-1
DNA: TGCGCCAGCAGCTTAGGGCCTGGGGGCAGGGGTACTGAAGCTTTCTTT
CDR3: CASSLGPGGRGTEAFF

size: -
D: -
V: TRBV3-1/TRBV3-2
J: TRBJ2-2
DNA: TGTGCCAGCAGCGCGCGGACAACCGGGGAGCTGTTTTTT
CDR3: CASSARTTGELFF

size: -
D: -
V: TRBV28
J: TRBJ1-3
DNA: TGTGCCAGCAGTCCCCCACAAACAGGGAGCTCTGGAAACACCATATATTTT
CDR3: CASSPPQTGSSGNTIYF

size: -
D: TRBD2
V: TRBV2
J: TRBJ2-2
DNA: TGTGCCAGCAGTGAAATCGGGAGGGTTACCGGGGAGCTGTTTTTT
CDR3: CASSEIGRVTGELFF

size: -
D: TRBD2
V: TRBV7-3
J: TRBJ2-1
DNA: TGTGCCAGCAGCTTCCTAGCGGGAAGCTCTACTATTGAGCAGTTCTTC
CDR3: CASSFLAGSSTIEQFF

size: -
D: -
V: TRBV30
J: TRBJ1-1
DNA: TGTGCCTGGAACTTGCTCGGCACTGAAGCTTTCTTT
CDR3: CAWNLLGTEAFF

size: -
D: -
V: TRBV30
J: TRBJ1-2
DNA: TGTGCCTGGAGCCCGGGGTCTAACTATGGCTACACCTTC
CDR3: CAWSPGSNYGYTF

size: few
D: -
V: TRBV5-4
J: TRBJ1-3
DNA: TGTGCCAGCAGCTTGGCCGGCGGCTCTGGAAACACCATATATTTT
CDR3: CASSLAGGSGNTIYF

size: few
D: TRBD2
V: TRBV24-1
J: TRBJ2-3
DNA: TGTGCCACCGGGACTAGCGGGAGCACAGATACGCAGTATTTT
CDR3: CATGTSGSTDTQYF

size: few
D: -
V: TRBV2
J: TRBJ2-1
DNA: TGTGCCAGCATAGCGGCTCCAGGGTCCTACAATGAGCAGTTCTTC
CDR3: CASIAAPGSYNEQFF

size: -
D: -
V: TRBV21-1
J: TRBJ2-7
DNA: TGTGCCAGCACCTTGGGGGGGGGCCCCTCCTACGAGCAGTACTTC
CDR3: CASTLGGGPSYEQYF

size: -
D: TRBD1
V: TRBV10-3
J: TRBJ1-2
DNA: TGTGCCACCGAACAGGGGGAAGTCTATGGCTACACCTTC
CDR3: CATEQGEVYGYTF

size: -
D: -
V: TRBV7-9
J: TRBJ2-1
DNA: TGTGCCAGCAGCGGAGGCCGAAGCTCCTACAATGAGCAGTTCTTC
CDR3: CASSGGRSSYNEQFF

size: -
D: -
V: TRBV6-2/TRBV6-3
J: TRBJ2-2
DNA: TGTGCCAGCAGTTACGGGAGCACCGGGGAGCTGTTTTTT
CDR3: CASSYGSTGELFF

size: -
D: -
V: TRBV29-1
J: TRBJ1-5
DNA: TGCAGCGTTGAAGCCGGAGGTAATCAGCCCCAGCATTTT
CDR3: CSVEAGGNQPQHF

size: -
D: -
V: TRBV5-1
J: TRBJ1-1
DNA: TGCGCCAGCAGCTTGAACGCAGGCACGAACACTGAAGCTTTCTTT
CDR3: CASSLNAGTNTEAFF

size: -
D: TRBD1
V: TRBV9
J: TRBJ1-6
DNA: TGTGCCAGCAGCCAGACAGGGACGGGTTCACCCCTCCACTTT
CDR3: CASSQTGTGSPLHF

size: -
D: TRBD1
V: TRBV11-2
J: TRBJ1-3
DNA: TGTGCCAGCAGCTTGGGACAGTTGAACACCATATATTTT
CDR3: CASSLGQLNTIYF

size: -
D: -
V: TRBV6-5
J: TRBJ1-2
DNA: TGTGCCATCCCGTGGTTTGGGGGGAACTATGGCTACACCTTC
CDR3: CAIPWFGGNYGYTF

size: -
D: TRBD1
V: TRBV2
J: TRBJ2-7
DNA: TGTGCCAGCAGTCTGGACAGGGAGTACGAGCAGTACTTC
CDR3: CASSLDREYEQYF

size: -
D: -
V: TRBV30
J: TRBJ2-5
DNA: TGTGCCTGGAGTGAAGGGGTGGGGGAGACCCAGTACTTC
CDR3: CAWSEGVGETQYF

size: -
D: TRBD1
V: TRBV5-5
J: TRBJ1-4
DNA: TGTGCCAGCAGGTACGGACAGGGGCTTCGGACTAATGAAAAACTGTTTTTT
CDR3: CASRYGQGLRTNEKLFF

size: -
D: -
V: TRBV2
J: TRBJ1-5
DNA: TGTGCCAGGGGATCGGACAGCAGAGGCGATCAGCCCCAGCATTTT
CDR3: CARGSDSRGDQPQHF

size: -
D: TRBD1
V: TRBV18
J: TRBJ1-5
DNA: TGTGCCAGCTCACCGACAGGGGAAGGCCAGCCCCAGCATTTT
CDR3: CASSPTGEGQPQHF

size: -
D: -
V: TRBV18
J: TRBJ1-5
DNA: TGTGCCAGCTCACCTTACAGGGACAATCAGCCCCAGCATTTT
CDR3: CASSPYRDNQPQHF

size: -
D: TRBD1
V: TRBV6-5
J: TRBJ1-4
DNA: TGTGCCACCACAGGGGGGTTCGGTGAAAAACTGTTTTTT
CDR3: CATTGGFGEKLFF

size: -
D: -
V: TRBV5-8
J: TRBJ2-3
DNA: TGTGCCAGCAGCTTATTGGGGCACACAGATACGCAGTATTTT
CDR3: CASSLLGHTDTQYF

size: -
D: -
V: TRBV29-1
J: TRBJ1-1
DNA: TGCAGCGCTACAGCCGGGAGACCCACTGAAGCTTTCTTT
CDR3: CSATAGRPTEAFF

size: few
D: TRBD1
V: TRBV24-1
J: TRBJ2-6
DNA: TGTGCCATCTCACAGACAGGGGCAGGCTCTGGGGCCAACGTCCTGACTTTC
CDR3: CAISQTGAGSGANVLTF

size: -
D: -
V: TRBV25-1
J: TRBJ1-4
DNA: TGTGCCAGCAGTGAATGGCAGGAGGGAGAAAAACTGTTTTTT
CDR3: CASSEWQEGEKLFF

size: -
D: TRBD2
V: TRBV10-3
J: TRBJ2-7
DNA: TGTGCCATCAGTGGAAGGACTAGCGGCTACGAGCAGTACTTC
CDR3: CAISGRTSGYEQYF

size: -
D: -
V: TRBV6-5
J: TRBJ1-4
DNA: TGTGCCAGCAGGGTGGACCAACGGGGTGAAAAACTGTTTTTT
CDR3: CASRVDQRGEKLFF

size: -
D: -
V: TRBV24-1
J: TRBJ2-1
DNA: TGTGCCACCAGTGATGGGACTTACAATGAGCAGTTCTTC
CDR3: CATSDGTYNEQFF

size: -
D: TRBD2
V: TRBV4-2
J: TRBJ2-6
DNA: TGTGCCAGCAGCCAAGTACTTAGCGGGACAAGCTCTGGGGCCAACGTCCTGACTTTC
CDR3: CASSQVLSGTSSGANVLTF

size: once
D: -
V: TRBV5-6
J: TRBJ2-7
DNA: TGTGCCAGCAGCAGGAATGGAGTGAACACCTACGAGCAGTACTTC
CDR3: CASSRNGVNTYEQYF

size: -
D: -
V: TRBV24-1
J: TRBJ1-2
DNA: TGTGCCACCAGTGATTCCCAAGGGAGGACGGGCTACACCTTC
CDR3: CATSDSQGRTGYTF

size: -
D: TRBD1
V: TRBV28
J: TRBJ2-3
DNA: TGTGCCAGCAGCAAACAGGGGAATACGCAGTATTTT
CDR3: CASSKQGNTQYF

size: -
D: TRBD1
V: TRBV9
J: TRBJ2-1
DNA: TGTGCCAGCAGCGTCTTTGGACAGGACTACAATGAGCAGTTCTTC
CDR3: CASSVFGQDYNEQFF

size: few
D: -
V: TRBV5-1
J: TRBJ1-2
DNA: TGCGCCAGCAGCTTGGAATCTTCCTATGGCTACACCTTC
CDR3: CASSLESSYGYTF

size: once
D: TRBD2
V: TRBV6-2/TRBV6-3
J: TRBJ2-1
DNA: TGTGCCAGCAGTTTTAGCGGGATCTACAATGAGCAGTTCTTC
CDR3: CASSFSGIYNEQFF

size: -
D: -
V: TRBV6-5
J: TRBJ2-7
DNA: TGTGCCAGCAGTTACACATATATCGACAGCTACGAGCAGTACTTC
CDR3: CASSYTYIDSYEQYF

size: -
D: TRBD2
V: TRBV6-1
J: TRBJ2-3
DNA: TGTGCCAGCAGTGAGAGACTAGCGGGACGATCAATACGCACAGATACGCAGTATTTT
CDR3: CASSERLAGRSIRTDTQYF

size: -
D: -
V: TRBV28
J: TRBJ2-3
DNA: TGTGCCAGCAGTTTGAGCGAACACACAGATACGCAGTATTTT
CDR3: CASSLSEHTDTQYF

size: -
D: TRBD2
V: TRBV28
J: TRBJ2-7
DNA: TGTGCCAGCAGGCTAGGACTAGCGGGAACGTACGAGCAGTACTTC
CDR3: CASRLGLAGTYEQYF

size: -
D: -
V: TRBV6-6
J: TRBJ1-2
DNA: TGTGCCCATAGCTCACCCCCCAACTATGGCTACACCTTC
CDR3: CAHSSPPNYGYTF

size: -
D: -
V: TRBV18
J: TRBJ1-1
DNA: TGTGCCAGCTCAATCACAATGAACACTGAAGCTTTCTTT
CDR3: CASSITMNTEAFF

size: -
D: TRBD2
V: TRBV5-1
J: TRBJ2-5
DNA: TGCGCCTCCACGGCTAGCGGGAGAGAAGAGACCCAGTACTTC
CDR3: CASTASGREETQYF

size: -
D: TRBD2
V: TRBV5-8
J: TRBJ2-3
DNA: TGTGCCAGCAGCCCGGGGACTAGCGGGAGTTCATTGTTAGCAGATACGCAGTATTTT
CDR3: CASSPGTSGSSLLADTQYF

size: -
D: -
V: TRBV7-8
J: TRBJ2-1
DNA: TGTGCCAGCAGCCGTATGCCTAGTAGTAACAATGAGCAGTTCTTC
CDR3: CASSRMPSSNNEQFF

size: -
D: TRBD2
V: TRBV3-1/TRBV3-2
J: TRBJ2-4
DNA: TGTGCCAGCAGCCAGACCGGACTAGCGGGAGAATCTGACATTCAGTACTTC
CDR3: CASSQTGLAGESDIQYF

size: -
D: -
V: TRBV5-5
J: TRBJ2-7
DNA: TGTGCCAGCAGCTTGGATCTTAGTGGGAGAACCTACGAGCAGTACTTC
CDR3: CASSLDLSGRTYEQYF

size: -
D: -
V: TRBV27
J: TRBJ1-1
DNA: TGTGCCAGCAGTTTTAGTTTTGAGAACACTGAAGCTTTCTTT
CDR3: CASSFSFENTEAFF

size: -
D: TRBD2
V: TRBV27
J: TRBJ2-1
DNA: TGTGCCAGCACCCCAGGAGCCGGGACTAACCGCCACAATGAGCAGTTCTTC
CDR3: CASTPGAGTNRHNEQFF

size: few
D: -
V: TRBV5-1
J: TRBJ2-3
DNA: TGCGCCAGCAGCTTGGGTGACTACACAGATACGCAGTATTTT
CDR3: CASSLGDYTDTQYF

size: -
D: TRBD1
V: TRBV6-5
J: TRBJ2-1
DNA: TGTGCCAGCAGTTACCCCGGACAGGTTCCCGGCAATGAGCAGTTCTTC
CDR3: CASSYPGQVPGNEQFF